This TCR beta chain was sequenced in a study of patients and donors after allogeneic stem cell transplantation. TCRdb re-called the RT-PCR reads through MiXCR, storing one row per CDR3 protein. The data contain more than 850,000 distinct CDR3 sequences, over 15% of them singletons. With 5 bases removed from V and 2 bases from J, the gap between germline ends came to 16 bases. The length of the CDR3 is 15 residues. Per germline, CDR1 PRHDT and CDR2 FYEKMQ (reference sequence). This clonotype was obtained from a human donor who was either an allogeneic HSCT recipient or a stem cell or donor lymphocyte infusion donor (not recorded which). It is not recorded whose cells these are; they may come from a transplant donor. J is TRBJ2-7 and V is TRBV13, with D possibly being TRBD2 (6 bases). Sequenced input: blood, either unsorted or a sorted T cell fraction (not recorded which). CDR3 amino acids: CASSRLVGGPYEQYF. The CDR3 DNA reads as TGTGCCAGCAGCCGCCTTGTGGGGGGACCCTACGAGCAGTACTTC.